This T cell receptor (beta chain) was captured by sequencing in a study of shared clonotypes between healthy human individuals. Study results and caveats: The study drew on few donors, limiting represented genetic and exposure-history diversity. Approximately 5% was the fraction of naive CD4 clonotypes found shared across several donors. It was expected that sequencing depth would affect clonotype sharing among donors.

Assay: immunoSEQ multiplex PCR; the TCRdb copy retains only in-frame clones and omits some. The table lists a few million clones, more than 85% of them singletons. V trimming: 7 bases; J trimming: 8 bases; junction bases outside the gene matches: 14. Germline V lookup: CDR1 MDHEN, CDR2 SYDVKM. The CDR3 consists of 15 residues. This clone was seen only once. Antigen specificity is unknown. Sequencing was performed on naive CD4+ T cells from PBMCs. Subset indicated: CD45RA+ positively selected. The chain carries TRBV28 and TRBJ2-1, with 7 bases matching TRBD2. This TCR was recovered from a man aged 18 to 30 in good health. Some clones in this sample may be carry-over from other donors' samples. The chain's CDR3 is CASTPAGGGPYEQFF. For the CDR3, the DNA is TGTGCCAGCACACCTGCCGGGGGAGGGCCCTATGAGCAGTTCTTC.